These 10 T cell receptor beta chains originate from one sample sequenced in a study of regulatory T cells in long-lasting Graves disease. Regarding time point: newly diagnosed GD, antithyroid drugs for less than 3 months. PBMC-derived RNA was used for the TCR library. CDR3 regions were amplified by Arm-PCR using iRepertoire HTBI primers to build TCR beta libraries. Each CDR3 protein is one row after TCRdb ran MiXCR on the multiplex PCR reads. This table holds just over 600,000 distinct CDR3 sequences, 16% found once. The sample was also linked to a second study, of T cells in Graves' hyperthyroidism and ophthalmopathy.

Source: peripheral blood mononuclear cells (PBMCs), taken at new diagnosis, from a patient treated with antithyroid drugs. These TCRs come from a woman in her 30s with Graves disease.

The table lists this clonotype with many counts. The chain carries TRBV12-3 or TRBV12-4 and TRBJ2-5; 11 nucleotides align to TRBD2. The CDR3 totals 18 residues. V gave up 3 bases and J gave up 6 bases; unmatched junction bases: 15. The CDR3 nucleotides read TGTGCCAGCAGTTTCGGCGGTGATAGCGGGAGGGCCGGGAAGACCCAGTACTTC. Translating gives CASSFGGDSGRAGKTQYF.

This clonotype showed up many times. The chain has TRBV6-5 and TRBJ2-2, with D perhaps TRBD2 (5 bases). Germline values: CDR1 MNHEY, CDR2 SVGAGI. Trimming left V 2 bases short and J 8 bases short, with 18 bases between. This CDR3 has 16 amino acids. In DNA, the CDR3 is TGTGCCAGCAGTTACGTACCCACTTCTACGGGAGGGGAGCTGTTTTTT. Translating it yields CASSYVPTSTGGELFF.

This clonotype was counted a few times. V is TRBV3-1 and J is TRBJ1-6; no reliable D call. Trimming removed 0 bases at V and 9 bases at J, with 3 bases between. This CDR3 is 12 amino acids long. Germline CDR1 reads LGHDT; CDR2 reads YNNKEL (reference sequence). CDR3 sequence: CASSQEGSPLHF. The DNA of the CDR3 is TGTGCCAGCAGCCAAGAGGGTTCACCCCTCCACTTT.

This clonotype has at least ten counts. The chain joins TRBV7-9 to TRBJ2-4; 7 bases agree with TRBD2. CDR1 and CDR2 from the germline V gene are SEHNR and FQNEAQ (reference sequence). With 8 bases clipped from V and 8 bases from J, the junction kept 9 bases outside the gene matches. This CDR3 has 13 amino acids. The CDR3 region has the DNA TGTGCCAGCGCGACGGGGGGATCGGACATTCAGTACTTC. This sequence encodes CASATGGSDIQYF. The whole variable domain, remainder taken from reference TRBV7-9 and TRBJ2-4, is DTGVSQNPRHKITKRGQNVTFRCDPISEHNRLYWYRQTLGQGPEFLTYFQNEAQLEKSRLLSDRFSAERPKGSFSTLEIQRTEQGDSAMYLCASATGGSDIQYFGAGTRLSVL.

Note on this clonotype: A clone one base away is much larger, so this may be a read error. The CDR3, as DNA: TGTGCCAGCAGTCTAAATGGGGGCACAGATACGCGGTATTTT. The encoded protein is CASSLNGGTDTRYF. The V call is TRBV6-1, the J call TRBJ2-3; TRBD1 might be the D (6 bases). Germline V lookup: CDR1 MNHNS, CDR2 SASEGT. The CDR3 covers 14 residues.

Turning to this clonotype: Given a much more abundant clone one base away, this may be a read error. The chain is built from TRBV24-1 and TRBJ2-3, with 7 nucleotides matching TRBD2. Germline values: CDR1 KGHDR, CDR2 SFDVKD. There are 16 residues in the CDR3. The chain's CDR3 is CATGDPGGFEADTQYF. CDR3 in DNA: TGTGCCACCGGTGACCCGGGGGGTTTTGAAGCAGATACGCAGTATTTT.

This clonotype was observed at least ten times. The chain combines TRBV7-9 with TRBJ1-2, with D possibly TRBD1 on 5 matching bases. Germline V gene lookup returns CDR1 SEHNR and CDR2 FQNEAQ (reference sequence). V shed 5 bases and J shed 6 bases, with 16 bases lying between them. This CDR3 has 14 residues. The CDR3 sequence is CASSRRGASNGYTF. As DNA, the CDR3 is TGTGCCAGCAGCAGGCGAGGGGCATCGAATGGCTACACCTTC.

The rearrangement links TRBV20-1 to TRBJ2-7; D gene unclear. Germline assignment: CDR1 DFQATT and CDR2 SNEGSKA (reference sequence). CDR3 length: 13 residues. V shed 5 bases and J shed 0 bases, with 11 bases lying between them. The CDR3: CSAPETGSYEQYF. The CDR3 region has the DNA TGCAGTGCTCCGGAGACGGGCTCCTACGAGCAGTACTTC.

The chain uses TRBV27 and TRBJ2-7, with D tentatively TRBD1 or TRBD2 (6 bases each). The length of the CDR3 is 18 residues. Trimming removed 6 bases at V and 2 bases at J, with 26 bases between. CDR1 is MNHEY and CDR2 is SMNVEV in the germline V gene (reference sequence). CDR3 protein: CASSPPGAEGMRTYEQYF. As DNA, the CDR3 is TGTGCCAGCAGCCCCCCGGGGGCGGAAGGGATGAGGACCTACGAGCAGTACTTC.

The chain employs TRBV15 and TRBJ2-5; the D gene is possibly TRBD2 (5 bases). Trimming pared 7 bases from V and 4 bases from J, leaving 25 bases between. The CDR3 is made up of 17 amino acids. Germline assignment: CDR1 LNHNV and CDR2 YYDKDF (reference sequence). CDR3 loop: CATTNNPIRGMGETQYF. CDR3 in DNA: TGTGCCACCACCAACAATCCTATCCGGGGTATGGGAGAGACCCAGTACTTC.